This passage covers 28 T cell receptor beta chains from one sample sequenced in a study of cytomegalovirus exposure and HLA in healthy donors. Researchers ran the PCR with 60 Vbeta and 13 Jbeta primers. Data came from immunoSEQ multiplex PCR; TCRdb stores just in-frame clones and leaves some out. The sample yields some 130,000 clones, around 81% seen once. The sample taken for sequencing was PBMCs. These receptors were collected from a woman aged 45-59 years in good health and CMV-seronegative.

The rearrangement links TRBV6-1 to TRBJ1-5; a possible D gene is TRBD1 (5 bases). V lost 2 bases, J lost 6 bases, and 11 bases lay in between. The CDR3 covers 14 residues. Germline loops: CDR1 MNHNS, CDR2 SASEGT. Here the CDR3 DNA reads TGTGCCAGCAGTGAAACGGGGGGGTCTCAGCCCCAGCATTTT. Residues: CASSETGGSQPQHF.

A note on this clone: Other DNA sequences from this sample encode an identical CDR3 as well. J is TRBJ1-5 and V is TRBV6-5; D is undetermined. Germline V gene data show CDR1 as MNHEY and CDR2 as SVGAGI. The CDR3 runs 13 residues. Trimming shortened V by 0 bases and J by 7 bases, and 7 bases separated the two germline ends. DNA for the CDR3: TGTGCCAGCAGTTACTCTCGGGGACAGCCCCAGCATTTT. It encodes CASSYSRGQPQHF.

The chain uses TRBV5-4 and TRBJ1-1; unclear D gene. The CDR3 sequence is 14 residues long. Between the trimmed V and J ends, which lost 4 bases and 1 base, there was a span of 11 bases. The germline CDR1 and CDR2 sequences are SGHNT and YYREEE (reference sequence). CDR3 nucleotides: TGTGCCAGCAGCCTTCGGGGAGGGAACACTGAAGCTTTCTTT. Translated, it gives CASSLRGGNTEAFF.

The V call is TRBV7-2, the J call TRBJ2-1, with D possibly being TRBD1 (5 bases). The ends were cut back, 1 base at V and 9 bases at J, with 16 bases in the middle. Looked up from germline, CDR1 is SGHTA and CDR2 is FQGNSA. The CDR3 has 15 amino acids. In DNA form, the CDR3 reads TGTGCCAGCAGCTTAGAGACAACTGGGGCAGGTGAGCAGTTCTTC. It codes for CASSLETTGAGEQFF.

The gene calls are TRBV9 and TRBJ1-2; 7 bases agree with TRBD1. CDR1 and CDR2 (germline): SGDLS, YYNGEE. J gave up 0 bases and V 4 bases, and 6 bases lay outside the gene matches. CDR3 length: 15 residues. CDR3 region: CASSPGTASNYGYTF. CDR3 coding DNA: TGTGCCAGCAGCCCCGGGACAGCCTCTAACTATGGCTACACCTTC.

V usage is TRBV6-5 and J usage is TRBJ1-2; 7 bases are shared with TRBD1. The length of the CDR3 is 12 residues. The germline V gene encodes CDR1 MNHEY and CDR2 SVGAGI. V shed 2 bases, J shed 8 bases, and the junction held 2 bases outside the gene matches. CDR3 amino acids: CASSYGGQGYTF. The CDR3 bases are TGTGCCAGCAGTTACGGGGGACAGGGCTACACCTTC.

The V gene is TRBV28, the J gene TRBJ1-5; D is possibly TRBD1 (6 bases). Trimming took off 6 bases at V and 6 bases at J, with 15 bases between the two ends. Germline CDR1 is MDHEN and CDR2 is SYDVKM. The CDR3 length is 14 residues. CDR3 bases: TGTGCCAGCAGGGGAGGGGGTTCAGGTCAGCCCCAGCATTTT. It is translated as CASRGGGSGQPQHF.

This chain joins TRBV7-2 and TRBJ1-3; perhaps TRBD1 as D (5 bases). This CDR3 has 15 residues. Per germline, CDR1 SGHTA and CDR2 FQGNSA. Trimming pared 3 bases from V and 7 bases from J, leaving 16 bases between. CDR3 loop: CASSFSPGLGNTIYF. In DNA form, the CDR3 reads TGTGCCAGCAGCTTCAGTCCGGGACTGGGGAACACCATATATTTT.

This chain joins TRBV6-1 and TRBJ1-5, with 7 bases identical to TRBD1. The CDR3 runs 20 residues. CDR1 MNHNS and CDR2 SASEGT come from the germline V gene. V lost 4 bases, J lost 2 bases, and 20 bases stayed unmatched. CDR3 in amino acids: CASSVFSGTEGLGGNQPQHF. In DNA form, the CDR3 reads TGTGCCAGCAGTGTTTTCTCCGGGACAGAGGGGTTAGGTGGCAATCAGCCCCAGCATTTT.

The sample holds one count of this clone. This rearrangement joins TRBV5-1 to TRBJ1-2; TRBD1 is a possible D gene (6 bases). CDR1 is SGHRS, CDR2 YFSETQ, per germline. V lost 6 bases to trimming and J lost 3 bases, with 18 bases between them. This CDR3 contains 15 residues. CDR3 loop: CASTSQTGSHYGYTF. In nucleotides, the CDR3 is TGCGCCAGCACCTCCCAAACAGGGTCCCACTATGGCTACACCTTC. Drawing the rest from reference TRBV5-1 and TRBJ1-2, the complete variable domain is KAGVTQTPRYLIKTRGQQVTLSCSPISGHRSVSWYQQTPGQGLQFLFEYFSETQRNKGNFPGRFSGRQFSNSRSEMNVSTLELGDSALYLCASTSQTGSHYGYTFGSGTRLTVV.

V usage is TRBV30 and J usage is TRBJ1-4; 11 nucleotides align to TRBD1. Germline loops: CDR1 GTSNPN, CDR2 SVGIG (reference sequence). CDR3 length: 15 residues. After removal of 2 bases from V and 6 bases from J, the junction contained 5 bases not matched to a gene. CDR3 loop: CAWSTGGQGDEKLFF. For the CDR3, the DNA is TGTGCCTGGAGTACCGGGGGACAGGGGGATGAAAAACTGTTTTTT.

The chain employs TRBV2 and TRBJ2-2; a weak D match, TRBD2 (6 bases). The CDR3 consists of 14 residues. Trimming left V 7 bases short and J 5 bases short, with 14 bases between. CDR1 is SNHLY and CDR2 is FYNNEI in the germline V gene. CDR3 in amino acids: CASKDRGTTGELFF. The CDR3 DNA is TGTGCCAGCAAGGACCGGGGGACGACCGGGGAGCTGTTTTTT. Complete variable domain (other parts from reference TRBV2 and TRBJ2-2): EPEVTQTPSHQVTQMGQEVILRCVPISNHLYFYWYRQILGQKVEFLVSFYNNEISEKSEIFDDQFSVERPDGSNFTLKIRSTKLEDSAMYFCASKDRGTTGELFFGEGSRLTVL.

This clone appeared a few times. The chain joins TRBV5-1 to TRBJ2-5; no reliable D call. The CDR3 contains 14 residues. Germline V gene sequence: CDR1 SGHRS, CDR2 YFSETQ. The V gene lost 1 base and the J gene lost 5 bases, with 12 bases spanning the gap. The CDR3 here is CASSLMGALETQYF. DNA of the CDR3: TGCGCCAGCAGCTTGATGGGCGCCCTGGAGACCCAGTACTTC. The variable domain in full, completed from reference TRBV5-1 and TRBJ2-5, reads KAGVTQTPRYLIKTRGQQVTLSCSPISGHRSVSWYQQTPGQGLQFLFEYFSETQRNKGNFPGRFSGRQFSNSRSEMNVSTLELGDSALYLCASSLMGALETQYFGPGTRLLVL.

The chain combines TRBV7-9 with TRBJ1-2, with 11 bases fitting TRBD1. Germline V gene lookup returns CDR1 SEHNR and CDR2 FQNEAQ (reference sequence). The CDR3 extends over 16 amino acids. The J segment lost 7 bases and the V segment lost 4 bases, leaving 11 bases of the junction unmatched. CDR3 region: CASSSGTGGYVGGYTF. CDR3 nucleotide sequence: TGTGCCAGCAGCTCCGGGACAGGGGGGTATGTTGGTGGCTACACCTTC.

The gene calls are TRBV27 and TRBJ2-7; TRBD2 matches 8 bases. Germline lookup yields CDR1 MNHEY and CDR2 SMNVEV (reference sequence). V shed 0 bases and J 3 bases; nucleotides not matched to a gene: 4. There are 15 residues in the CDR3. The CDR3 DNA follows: TGTGCCAGCAGTTTATCGGGGACTAGGATCTACGAGCAGTACTTC. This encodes CASSLSGTRIYEQYF.

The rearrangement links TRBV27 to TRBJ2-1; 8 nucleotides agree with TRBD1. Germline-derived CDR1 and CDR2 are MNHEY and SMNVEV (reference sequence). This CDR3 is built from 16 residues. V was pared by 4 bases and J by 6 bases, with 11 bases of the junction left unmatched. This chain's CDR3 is CASSSPRTGKVNEQFF. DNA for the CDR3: TGTGCCAGCAGTTCTCCGCGGACAGGGAAAGTCAATGAGCAGTTCTTC.

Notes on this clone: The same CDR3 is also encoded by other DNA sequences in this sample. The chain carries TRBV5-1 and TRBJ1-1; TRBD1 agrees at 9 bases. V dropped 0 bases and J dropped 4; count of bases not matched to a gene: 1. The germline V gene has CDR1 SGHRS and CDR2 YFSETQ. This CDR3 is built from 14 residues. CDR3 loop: CASSLGQGGTEAFF. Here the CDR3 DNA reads TGCGCCAGCAGCTTGGGACAGGGGGGCACTGAAGCTTTCTTT.

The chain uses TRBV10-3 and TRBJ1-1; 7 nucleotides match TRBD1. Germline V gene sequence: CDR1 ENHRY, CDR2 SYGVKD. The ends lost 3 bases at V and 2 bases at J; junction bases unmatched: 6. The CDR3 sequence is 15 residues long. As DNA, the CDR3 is TGTGCCATCAGTGATCCGGACAGGCCCAACACTGAAGCTTTCTTT. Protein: CAISDPDRPNTEAFF.

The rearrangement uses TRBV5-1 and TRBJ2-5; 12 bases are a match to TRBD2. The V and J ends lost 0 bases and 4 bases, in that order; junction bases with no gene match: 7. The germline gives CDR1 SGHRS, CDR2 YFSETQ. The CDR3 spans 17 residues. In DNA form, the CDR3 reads TGCGCCAGCAGCTTGGCCAAGACTAGCGGGGGTGGAGAGACCCAGTACTTC. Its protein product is CASSLAKTSGGGETQYF.

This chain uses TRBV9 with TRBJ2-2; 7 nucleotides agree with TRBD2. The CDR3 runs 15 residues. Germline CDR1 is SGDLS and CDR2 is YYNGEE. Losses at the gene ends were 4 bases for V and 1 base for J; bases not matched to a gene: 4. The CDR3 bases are TGTGCCAGCAGCATCTCTAGCGGGAACACCGGGGAGCTGTTTTTT. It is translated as CASSISSGNTGELFF.

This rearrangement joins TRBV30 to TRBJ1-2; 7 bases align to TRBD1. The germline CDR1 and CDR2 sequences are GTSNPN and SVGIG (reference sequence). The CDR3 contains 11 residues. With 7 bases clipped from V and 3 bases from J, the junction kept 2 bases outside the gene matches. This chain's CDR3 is CAFTGDYGYTF. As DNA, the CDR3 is TGTGCCTTTACAGGGGACTATGGCTACACCTTC.

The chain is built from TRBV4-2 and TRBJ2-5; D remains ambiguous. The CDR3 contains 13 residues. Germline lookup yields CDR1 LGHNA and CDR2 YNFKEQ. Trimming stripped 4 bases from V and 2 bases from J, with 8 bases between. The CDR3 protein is CASSRRQQETQYF. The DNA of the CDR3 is TGTGCCAGCAGCCGGCGACAACAAGAGACCCAGTACTTC.

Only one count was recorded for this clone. CDR3 nucleotides: TGTGCCAGCAGCTTAAGACTAGCGGGAGGCGAGGAGCAGTTCTTC. Its translation: CASSLRLAGGEEQFF. The genes are TRBV7-3 and TRBJ2-1; 13 positions agree with TRBD2. Germline CDR1 reads SGHTA; CDR2 reads FQGTGA. The V and J ends lost 1 base and 10 bases, in that order; junction bases with no gene match: 4. This CDR3 has 15 residues.

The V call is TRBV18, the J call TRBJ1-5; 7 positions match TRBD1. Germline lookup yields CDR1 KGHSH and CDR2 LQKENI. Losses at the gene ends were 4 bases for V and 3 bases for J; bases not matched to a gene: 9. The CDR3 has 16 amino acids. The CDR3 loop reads CASSRGATGVNQPQHF. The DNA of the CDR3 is TGTGCCAGCTCACGGGGGGCCACAGGGGTCAATCAGCCCCAGCATTTT.

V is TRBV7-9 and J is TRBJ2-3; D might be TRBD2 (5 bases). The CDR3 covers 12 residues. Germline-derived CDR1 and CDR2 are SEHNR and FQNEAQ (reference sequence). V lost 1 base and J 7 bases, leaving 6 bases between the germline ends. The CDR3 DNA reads TGTGCCAGCAGCTTAGGGGAGTATACGCAGTATTTT. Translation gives CASSLGEYTQYF. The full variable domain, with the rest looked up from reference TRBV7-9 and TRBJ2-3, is DTGVSQNPRHKITKRGQNVTFRCDPISEHNRLYWYRQTLGQGPEFLTYFQNEAQLEKSRLLSDRFSAERPKGSFSTLEIQRTEQGDSAMYLCASSLGEYTQYFGPGTRLTVL.

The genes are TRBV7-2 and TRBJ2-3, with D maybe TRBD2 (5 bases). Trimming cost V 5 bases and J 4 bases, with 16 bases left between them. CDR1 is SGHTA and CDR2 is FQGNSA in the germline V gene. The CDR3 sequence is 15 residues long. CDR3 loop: CASSNPGARADTQYF. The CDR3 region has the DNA TGTGCCAGCAGCAATCCGGGTGCGCGGGCAGATACGCAGTATTTT.

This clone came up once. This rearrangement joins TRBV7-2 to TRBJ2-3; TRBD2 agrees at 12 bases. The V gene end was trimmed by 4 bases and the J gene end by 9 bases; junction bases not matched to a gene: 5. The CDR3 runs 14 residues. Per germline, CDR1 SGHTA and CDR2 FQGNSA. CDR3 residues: CASSSGTSGLTQYF. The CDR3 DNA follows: TGTGCCAGCAGCTCAGGGACTAGCGGGTTGACGCAGTATTTT.

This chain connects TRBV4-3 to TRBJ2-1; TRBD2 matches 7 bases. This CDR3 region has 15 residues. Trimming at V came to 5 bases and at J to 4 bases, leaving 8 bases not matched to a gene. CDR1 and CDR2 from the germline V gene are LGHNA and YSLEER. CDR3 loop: CASSARLASYNEQFF. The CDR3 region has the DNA TGCGCCAGCAGCGCCAGACTAGCATCGTACAATGAGCAGTTCTTC.